Here is one T cell receptor beta chain with its context. As yet, its antigen is unknown. A much larger clone differs by one base, so this may be a read error. Trimming cost V 4 bases and J 4 bases, with 12 bases left between them. The CDR3 is 14 amino acids. Germline CDR1 SGHAT, CDR2 FQNNGV. The lymph nodes were axillary draining lymph nodes from breast cancer patients. The data are from a study of breast tumors, draining lymph nodes, adjacent tissues. Notes on the study in general: Tumor TCR diversity was below lymph nodes but above nontumor tissue. Data only fit, rather than demonstrated, lymph node origin of most tumor T cells. Findings are consistent with lymph node origin and intratumoral expansion of most tumor T cells. Compared with basal-like, luminal-like tumors shared significantly more repertoire with nontumor tissue.

From the multiplex PCR reads, TCRdb called clonotypes with MiXCR, one entry per CDR3 protein. The data contain roughly 220,000 distinct CDR3 sequences, 30% to 35% of them singletons. Input material: axillary lymph node tissue. The clonotype was recovered from a female donor with breast cancer. Some clones in this sample may be carry-over from other donors' samples. V and J are TRBV11-2 and TRBJ2-3; D perhaps matches TRBD1 (6 bases). CDR3 region: CASSYRQAADTQYF. CDR3 sequence (DNA): TGTGCCAGCAGCTACAGACAGGCCGCAGATACGCAGTATTTT.